These 10 T cell receptor beta chains came from one sample sequenced in a study of cytomegalovirus exposure and HLA in healthy donors. PCR amplification relied on 60 Vbeta primers (plus 13 Jbeta primers). The protocol was immunoSEQ multiplex PCR, while the TCRdb copy is restricted to in-frame clones and leaves out a portion. The sample includes around 110,000 clones, around 69% seen only once; the top ten take approximately 8%. Sequencing input: PBMCs. Receptors were obtained from a woman between 35 and 50 years old in good health and CMV-seropositive.

Concerning this clone itself: One junction end disagrees with the germline gene, perhaps due to a read error. The rearrangement links TRBV29-1 to TRBJ1-2; D gene uncertain. Looked up from germline, CDR1 is SQVTM and CDR2 is ANQGSEA. The CDR3 runs 12 residues. Written as DNA, the CDR3 is TGCAGCGTAGAAGACCCTTTCTATGGCTACACCTTC. It encodes CSVEDPFYGYTF.

The chain links TRBV4-1 to TRBJ2-7; D may be TRBD2 (5 bases). The CDR3 is 14 amino acids. Per the germline V gene, CDR1 is MGHRA and CDR2 is YSYEKL. The germline V and J ends were trimmed by 2 bases and 6 bases, with 14 bases remaining between them. The CDR3 sequence: CASSQSNGRAEQYF. The CDR3 DNA sequence: TGCGCCAGCAGCCAAAGTAATGGGCGGGCCGAGCAGTACTTC.

This clone was detected only once. The chain combines TRBV5-1 with TRBJ1-1, with D perhaps matching TRBD1 (5 bases). Germline V gene lookup returns CDR1 SGHRS and CDR2 YFSETQ. This CDR3 has 14 amino acids. Deletions cut 0 bases from V and 4 bases from J, with 10 bases between. In DNA form, the CDR3 reads TGCGCCAGCAGCTTGGGCAGGGAGGGCACTGAAGCTTTCTTT. It translates to CASSLGREGTEAFF.

This clone was picked up a small number of times. This rearrangement joins TRBV9 to TRBJ1-4; D gene unclear. The CDR3 consists of 12 residues. Germline CDR1 SGDLS, CDR2 YYNGEE. The V and J ends lost 0 bases and 8 bases respectively, with 5 bases between them. The CDR3: CASSVGAEKLFF. CDR3 bases: TGTGCCAGCAGCGTAGGGGCAGAAAAACTGTTTTTT.

This clone was counted only a few times. The chain couples TRBV7-9 to TRBJ2-7; 10 bases are shared with TRBD1. This CDR3 has 17 residues. CDR1 is SEHNR and CDR2 is FQNEAQ in the germline V gene (reference sequence). The V and J ends lost 5 bases and 2 bases, in that order; junction bases with no gene match: 12. For the CDR3, the DNA is TGTGCCAGCAGCATCGGGACAGGGGAGAACTATCCCTACGAGCAGTACTTC. This sequence encodes CASSIGTGENYPYEQYF.

This clone has a single count. CDR3 bases: TGTGCCAGCAGCGTAGACCCTAGCGGATGGGATACGCAGTATTTT. Translating gives CASSVDPSGWDTQYF. The chain uses TRBV9 and TRBJ2-3; 7 bases map to TRBD2. From germline, CDR1 is SGDLS and CDR2 YYNGEE. CDR3 length equals 15 residues. V shed 0 bases, J shed 6 bases, and the junction held 7 bases outside the gene matches.

This clone was observed a handful of times. The chain carries TRBV11-2 and TRBJ2-7; the match to TRBD1 covers 7 bases. CDR1 and CDR2 (germline): SGHAT, FQNNGV. The CDR3 has 12 residues. The V segment lost 3 bases and the J segment 6 bases; nucleotides outside the gene matches: 2. Here the CDR3 reads CASSLTGPEQYF. DNA of the CDR3: TGTGCCAGCAGCTTGACAGGGCCCGAGCAGTACTTC.

This clone was seen only a few times. CDR3 sequence reads: CASSHPQTQYF. CDR3 nucleotide sequence: TGTGCCAGCAGCCATCCCCAGACCCAGTACTTC. The chain carries TRBV6-5 and TRBJ2-5; D is unresolved. The V end was cut by 6 bases, the J end by 6 bases, with 8 bases between. Germline V lookup: CDR1 MNHEY, CDR2 SVGAGI. The CDR3 runs 11 residues.

The V and J genes are TRBV9 and TRBJ1-1; a weak D match, TRBD1 (5 bases). Germline CDR1 SGDLS, CDR2 YYNGEE. The ends were cut back, 4 bases at V and 4 bases at J, with 11 bases in the middle. The CDR3 spans 13 residues. CDR3 in amino acids: CASSPQGGTEAFF. For the CDR3, the DNA is TGTGCCAGCAGCCCCCAGGGCGGCACTGAAGCTTTCTTT. The complete variable domain, with remaining parts taken from reference TRBV9 and TRBJ1-1, reads DSGVTQTPKHLITATGQRVTLRCSPRSGDLSVYWYQQSLDQGLQFLIQYYNGEERAKGNILERFSAQQFPDLHSELNLSSLELGDSALYFCASSPQGGTEAFFGQGTRLTVV.

The chain has TRBV19 and TRBJ1-4; possible D gene TRBD1, 5 bases. Germline V gene data show CDR1 as LNHDA and CDR2 as SQIVND (reference sequence). V lost 7 bases, J lost 8 bases, and 14 bases lay in between. The CDR3 spans 13 residues. The CDR3 spells CASIGSKGEKLFF. As DNA, the CDR3 is TGTGCCAGTATCGGATCTAAGGGGGAAAAACTGTTTTTT.